Listed below are T cell receptor beta chains from one sample, sequenced in a study of blood T cell repertoires in COVID-19. Sequencing used immunoSEQ multiplex PCR; TCRdb keeps in-frame clones, though not all of them. The sample comprises over 100,000 clones, roughly 80% of which are singletons, and 10% to 15% rests with the top ten. Sequenced: peripheral blood. The receptor set was obtained from a woman in her fifties or sixties with acute or convalescent COVID-19. Each CDR3 is given with its conserved first and last residue. The order of the fields is V gene, D gene, J gene, clone size, CDR3 DNA, CDR3 protein. D genes are given only for firm matches. Size is omitted from some rows. Given values are once, few, many or a class for expanded clones.

TRBV3-1/TRBV3-2	.	TRBJ1-1	.	TGTGCCAGCAGCCACGGACAGAGCATGAACACTGAAGCTTTCTTT	CASSHGQSMNTEAFF
TRBV6-5	.	TRBJ1-1	.	TGTGCCAGCAGTTACGACAGGTTCACTGAAGCTTTCTTT	CASSYDRFTEAFF
TRBV4-1	TRBD2	TRBJ2-5	.	TGCGCCAGCAGCCAGTCACTAGCGGGGGGAGGCGAGACCCAGTACTTC	CASSQSLAGGGETQYF
TRBV5-1	TRBD1	TRBJ2-5	few	TGCGCCAGCAGTGACAGGGTTGTGGAGACCCAGTACTTC	CASSDRVVETQYF
TRBV19	TRBD1	TRBJ1-5	.	TGTGCCAGTATGATTTGGAGTGGGACAGGGACCTTAAATCAGCCCCAGCATTTT	CASMIWSGTGTLNQPQHF
TRBV12-3/TRBV12-4	.	TRBJ1-1	once	TGTGCCAGCAGGACTTCCGGGAGGGAAGCTTTCTTT	CASRTSGREAFF
TRBV28	.	TRBJ1-5	.	TGTGCCAGCAGAATAGGGGACTTCAATCAGCCCCAGCATTTT	CASRIGDFNQPQHF
TRBV6-6	TRBD2	TRBJ2-5	.	TGTGCCAGCAGTCCAACTAGCGGAGGGACCCAGTACTTC	CASSPTSGGTQYF
TRBV10-3	.	TRBJ1-1	.	TGTGCCGCCGGCAGGGTGGATACTGAAGCTTTCTTT	CAAGRVDTEAFF
TRBV6-6	TRBD1	TRBJ1-1	.	TGTGCCAGCAGTTACTCGAAGGGGGCCGGGAAATATGAAGCTTTCTTT	CASSYSKGAGKYEAFF
TRBV30	.	TRBJ1-6	.	TGTGCCTGGAGTTTCGGACAGCGTAATTCACCCCTCCACTTT	CAWSFGQRNSPLHF
TRBV5-4	.	TRBJ2-3	.	TGTGCCAGCAGCCCTAAGGGGGGGGGAGACACAGATACGCAGTATTTT	CASSPKGGGDTDTQYF
TRBV11-2	TRBD2	TRBJ2-2	.	TGTGCCAGCAGCTCGAGACTAGCCTCGAGCACCGGGGAGCTGTTTTTT	CASSSRLASSTGELFF
TRBV12-3/TRBV12-4	.	TRBJ1-4	.	TGTGCCAGCAGTTTCGGGGGGGTTGAAAAACTGTTTTTT	CASSFGGVEKLFF
TRBV30	.	TRBJ1-2	few	TGTGCCTGGAGTGTCCAGGGCGTCCTCTATGGCTACACCTTC	CAWSVQGVLYGYTF
TRBV28	TRBD1	TRBJ1-2	.	TGTGCCAGCACCGGGACAGATGGCTACACCTTC	CASTGTDGYTF
TRBV28	.	TRBJ1-2	.	TGTGCCAGCAGTTTAGTCCGGCGGGGCTACACCTTC	CASSLVRRGYTF
TRBV3-1/TRBV3-2	TRBD2	TRBJ2-3	.	TGTGCCAGCAGCCAAGAGGGACTAGCGGGGGGTCCAGGTGCAGATACGCAGTATTTT	CASSQEGLAGGPGADTQYF
TRBV2	TRBD1	TRBJ1-4	.	TGTGCCAGCAGGAGAGGGACAGGGGGCACTAATGAAAAACTGTTTTTT	CASRRGTGGTNEKLFF
TRBV3-1/TRBV3-2	.	TRBJ1-5	.	TGTGCCAGCAGTCCTAACAGACGCAATCAGCCCCAGCATTTT	CASSPNRRNQPQHF
TRBV11-2	TRBD1	TRBJ1-2	once	TGTGCCAGCAGCCAAGATCCAGGGGGCACCTATGGCTACACCTTC	CASSQDPGGTYGYTF
TRBV25-1	.	TRBJ1-2	.	TGTGCCAGCAGTCGAGCAGGACAGAACTATGGCTACACCTTC	CASSRAGQNYGYTF
TRBV7-9	TRBD2	TRBJ2-3	.	TGTGCCAGCAGCTTTCCTAGCGGGGGACGAGATACGCAGTATTTT	CASSFPSGGRDTQYF
TRBV7-3	.	TRBJ2-1	once	TGTGCCAGCAGCTCCCCGGAGGAGGGAGGCGGGGGCCACAATTACAATGAGCAGTTCTTC	CASSSPEEGGGGHNYNEQFF
TRBV30	.	TRBJ1-3	few	TGTGCCTACACAGTTATCTCTGGAAACACCATATATTTT	CAYTVISGNTIYF
TRBV11-2	.	TRBJ1-2	.	TGTGCCAGCAGCTTAACCGCGGAGAGATATGGCTACACCTTC	CASSLTAERYGYTF
TRBV18	TRBD2	TRBJ2-3	.	TGTGCCAGCTCACCACCCCCTGCGGGGGGGCGTTCAGATACGCAGTATTTT	CASSPPPAGGRSDTQYF
TRBV10-3	.	TRBJ1-1	.	TGTGCCATCCGGGACACCACTGAAGCTTTCTTT	CAIRDTTEAFF
TRBV5-8	.	TRBJ2-3	once	TGTGCCAGCAGCTTGGGTAGTAGCACAGATACGCAGTATTTT	CASSLGSSTDTQYF
TRBV5-1	TRBD1	TRBJ2-5	.	TGCGCCAGCAGCTTGTGGGACAGGGACCAAGAGACCCAGTACTTC	CASSLWDRDQETQYF
TRBV19	TRBD1	TRBJ2-6	.	TGTGCCAGTAGTCTAGGGACAGTAGGGGCCAACGTCCTGACTTTC	CASSLGTVGANVLTF
TRBV12-5	TRBD1	TRBJ1-2	.	TGTGCTAGTGGGGGCGGGACAGGAATGCAGGGCTACACCTTC	CASGGGTGMQGYTF